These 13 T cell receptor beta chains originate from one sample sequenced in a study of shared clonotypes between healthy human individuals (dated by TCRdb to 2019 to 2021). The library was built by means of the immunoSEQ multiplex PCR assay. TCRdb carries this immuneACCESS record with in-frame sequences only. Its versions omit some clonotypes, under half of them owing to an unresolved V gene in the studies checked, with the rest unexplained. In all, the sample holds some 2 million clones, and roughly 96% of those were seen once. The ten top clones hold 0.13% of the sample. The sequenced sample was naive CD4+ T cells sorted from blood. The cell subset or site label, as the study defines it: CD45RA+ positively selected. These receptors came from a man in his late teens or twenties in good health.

CDR3 coding DNA: TGTGCCAGCAACCTTGGTGGAGAAGATACGCAGTATTTT. Translated: CASNLGGEDTQYF. The chain joins TRBV27 to TRBJ2-3; unclear D gene. V was shortened by 7 bases and J by 5 bases, with 13 bases between the two germline ends. CDR1 is MNHEY, CDR2 SMNVEV, per germline (reference sequence). The CDR3 spans 13 residues.

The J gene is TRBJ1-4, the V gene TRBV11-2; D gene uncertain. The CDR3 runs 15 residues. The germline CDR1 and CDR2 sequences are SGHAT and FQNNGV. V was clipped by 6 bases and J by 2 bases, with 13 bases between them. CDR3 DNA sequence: TGTGCCAGCAGTGCAAACGGACTGACTAATGAAAAACTGTTTTTT. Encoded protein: CASSANGLTNEKLFF. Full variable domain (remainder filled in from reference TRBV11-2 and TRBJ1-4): EAGVAQSPRYKIIEKRQSVAFWCNPISGHATLYWYQQILGQGPKLLIQFQNNGVVDDSQLPKDRFSAERLKGVDSTLKIQPAKLEDSAVYLCASSANGLTNEKLFFGSGTQLSVL.

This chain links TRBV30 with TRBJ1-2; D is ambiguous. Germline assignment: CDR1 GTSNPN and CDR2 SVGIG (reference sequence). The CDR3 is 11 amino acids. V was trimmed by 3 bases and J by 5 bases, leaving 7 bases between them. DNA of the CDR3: TGTGCCTGGAGGTCCACTTATGGCTACACCTTC. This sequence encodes CAWRSTYGYTF.

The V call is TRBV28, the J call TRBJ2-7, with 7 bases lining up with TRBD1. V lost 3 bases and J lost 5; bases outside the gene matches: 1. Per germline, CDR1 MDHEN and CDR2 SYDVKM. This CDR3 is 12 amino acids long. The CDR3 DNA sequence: TGTGCCAGCAGTTTCGACAGGGACGAGCAGTACTTC. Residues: CASSFDRDEQYF.

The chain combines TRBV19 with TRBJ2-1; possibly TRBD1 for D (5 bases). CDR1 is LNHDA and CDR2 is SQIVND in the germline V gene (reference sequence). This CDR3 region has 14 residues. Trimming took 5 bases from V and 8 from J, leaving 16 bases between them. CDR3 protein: CASSLQGKVDEQFF. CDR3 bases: TGTGCCAGTAGTCTTCAGGGAAAGGTCGATGAGCAGTTCTTC.

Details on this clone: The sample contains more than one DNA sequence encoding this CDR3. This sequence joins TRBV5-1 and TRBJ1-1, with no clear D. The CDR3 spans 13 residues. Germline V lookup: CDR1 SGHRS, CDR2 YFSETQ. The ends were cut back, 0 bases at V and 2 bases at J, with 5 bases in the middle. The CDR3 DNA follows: TGCGCCAGCAGCTTGGGGCTAAACACTGAAGCTTTCTTT. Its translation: CASSLGLNTEAFF.

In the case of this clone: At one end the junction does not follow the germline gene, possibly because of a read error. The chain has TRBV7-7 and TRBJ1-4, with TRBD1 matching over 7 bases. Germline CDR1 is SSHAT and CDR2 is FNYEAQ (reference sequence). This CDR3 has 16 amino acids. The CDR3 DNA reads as TGTGCTAGCAGCTTAGCGACAGGGAAGCATTTAGAAAAACTGTTTTTT. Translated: CASSLATGKHLEKLFF.

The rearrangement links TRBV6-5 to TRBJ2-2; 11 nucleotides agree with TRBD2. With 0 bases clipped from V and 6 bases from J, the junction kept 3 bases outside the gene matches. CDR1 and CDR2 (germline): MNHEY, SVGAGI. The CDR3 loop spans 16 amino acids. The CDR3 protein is CASSYSSGREPGELFF. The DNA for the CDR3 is TGTGCCAGCAGTTACTCTAGCGGGAGGGAGCCCGGGGAGCTGTTTTTT.

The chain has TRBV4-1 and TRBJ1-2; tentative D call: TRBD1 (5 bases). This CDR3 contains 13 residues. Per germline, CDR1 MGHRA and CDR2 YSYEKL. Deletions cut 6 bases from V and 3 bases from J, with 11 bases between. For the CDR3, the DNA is TGCGCCAGCAGTCGGCAGGGCGACTATGGCTACACCTTC. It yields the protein CASSRQGDYGYTF.

The CDR3 coding sequence is TGTGCCAGCAGCGTCGGACTATTTTTTTCCTACGAGCAGTACTTC. Protein sequence: CASSVGLFFSYEQYF. V is TRBV25-1 and J is TRBJ2-7; a weak D match, TRBD2 (6 bases). This CDR3 has 15 residues. Germline CDR1 MGHDK, CDR2 SYGVNS. The V end lost 6 bases, the J end lost 1 base, and 16 bases lay between the germline ends.

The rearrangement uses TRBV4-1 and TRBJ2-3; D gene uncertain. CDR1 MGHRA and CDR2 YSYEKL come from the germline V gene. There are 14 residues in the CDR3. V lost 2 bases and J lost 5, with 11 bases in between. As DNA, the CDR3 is TGCGCCAGCAGCCAACTCCTCCCAAGAGATACGCAGTATTTT. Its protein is CASSQLLPRDTQYF.

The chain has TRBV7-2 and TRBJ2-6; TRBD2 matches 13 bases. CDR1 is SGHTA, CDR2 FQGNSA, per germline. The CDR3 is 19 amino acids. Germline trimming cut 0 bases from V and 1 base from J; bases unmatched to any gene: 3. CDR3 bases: TGTGCCAGCAGCTTAGCGACTAGCGGGAGGCTGTCTGGGGCCAACGTCCTGACTTTC. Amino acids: CASSLATSGRLSGANVLTF.

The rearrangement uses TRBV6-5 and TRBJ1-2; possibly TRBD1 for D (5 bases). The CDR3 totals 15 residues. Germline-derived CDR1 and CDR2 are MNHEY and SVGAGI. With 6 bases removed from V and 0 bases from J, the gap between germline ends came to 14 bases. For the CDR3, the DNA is TGTGCCAGCAGGTATAAGACAGAAACTAACTATGGCTACACCTTC. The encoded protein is CASRYKTETNYGYTF.